This T cell receptor (beta chain) was documented in a study of T cell responses to AZD1222 COVID-19 vaccine. Across the study: Pooling of second doses given at about 4 or about 12 weeks was done.

A word on this clone: The antigen remains undetermined.

Overall study results and limits: Donors, mostly white British, included more females; clonal diversity was possibly underestimated. Vaccination with two AZD1222 doses was followed by a rise in Spike-specific TCR breadth and depth. Among spike-specific TCRs, nearly half reportedly target unmutated variant regions.

Using immunoSEQ multiplex PCR, the repertoire was profiled, and TCRdb retains in-frame clones only, with some absent. The sample lists 100,000 to 120,000 clones; 81% were seen once. From germline, CDR1 is SGDLS and CDR2 YYNGEE. There are 19 residues in the CDR3. V lost 0 bases to trimming and J lost 3 bases; unmatched junction nucleotides: 7. The clonotype was recovered from an adult in good health. V gene TRBV9 combines with J gene TRBJ2-2; 14 bases are shared with TRBD2. The sequenced sample was peripheral blood, obtained on day 0 of AZD1222 vaccination. The CDR3: CASSVVEGLAGAHTGELFF. The CDR3 region has the DNA TGTGCCAGCAGCGTAGTCGAGGGACTAGCGGGAGCACACACCGGGGAGCTGTTTTTT.